A single sample is the source of the 26 T cell receptor beta chains below, sequenced in a study of T cells in Graves' hyperthyroidism and ophthalmopathy. RNA transcripts provided the source from which TCR beta CDR3 regions were amplified. HTBI primers were used for first-round RT-PCR of the TCR CDR3. TCRdb reprocessed the multiplex PCR reads via MiXCR and lists one record per CDR3 protein. The data contain 500,000 to 800,000 distinct CDR3 sequences, 45% of them singletons. The sample was peripheral blood or thyroid tissue (not recorded which). These receptors all come from an adult man with Graves' disease, either hyperthyroidism or ophthalmopathy (not recorded which).

In its sample, this clonotype was seen many times. The chain recombines TRBV6-5 with TRBJ1-4; D is possibly TRBD1 (5 bases). Germline V gene sequence: CDR1 MNHEY, CDR2 SVGAGI. V lost 4 bases and J 11 bases, leaving 14 bases between the germline ends. The CDR3 is made up of 13 amino acids. Written as DNA, the CDR3 is TGTGCCAGCAGTTCAGGGAGTACGGGGAAACTGTTTTTT. Residues: CASSSGSTGKLFF.

This clonotype was seen at least ten times. V usage is TRBV2 and J usage is TRBJ1-5, with a tentative D call TRBD1 (5 bases). Germline V gene lookup returns CDR1 SNHLY and CDR2 FYNNEI. V was shortened by 6 bases and J by 2 bases, with 8 bases between the two germline ends. This CDR3 comprises 13 residues. This chain's CDR3 is CASRGRGNQPQHF. The CDR3 nucleotides are TGTGCCAGCAGGGGACGAGGCAATCAGCCCCAGCATTTT. The variable domain in full, with the rest retrieved from reference TRBV2 and TRBJ1-5, is EPEVTQTPSHQVTQMGQEVILRCVPISNHLYFYWYRQILGQKVEFLVSFYNNEISEKSEIFDDQFSVERPDGSNFTLKIRSTKLEDSAMYFCASRGRGNQPQHFGDGTRLSIL.

Ten or more counts support this clonotype. The rearrangement joins TRBV2 to TRBJ1-6; the match to TRBD1 covers 10 bases. Trimming took 1 base from V and 10 from J; bases not matched to a gene: 4. The CDR3 is made up of 15 amino acids. Germline V CDR1 and CDR2: SNHLY, FYNNEI. The CDR3 region has the DNA TGTGCCAGCAGTGAAGGCGGGACAGGGGTCTCACCCCTCCACTTT. Its protein product is CASSEGGTGVSPLHF. Combining the CDR3 with reference TRBV2 and TRBJ1-6 gives the whole variable domain EPEVTQTPSHQVTQMGQEVILRCVPISNHLYFYWYRQILGQKVEFLVSFYNNEISEKSEIFDDQFSVERPDGSNFTLKIRSTKLEDSAMYFCASSEGGTGVSPLHFGNGTRLTVT.

J is TRBJ2-7 and V is TRBV6-6, with D perhaps matching TRBD1 (6 bases). Germline CDR1 is MNHNY and CDR2 is SVGAGI (reference sequence). Trimming removed 0 bases at V and 1 base at J, with 10 bases between. This CDR3 comprises 15 residues. The CDR3 region is CASSYSRQGSYEQYF. In nucleotides, the CDR3 is TGTGCCAGCAGTTACTCACGCCAGGGGTCCTACGAGCAGTACTTC.

This clonotype came up a few times. This chain uses TRBV24-1 with TRBJ2-2, with 9 bases lining up with TRBD2. In germline, CDR1 is KGHDR, CDR2 SFDVKD. The CDR3 is 15 residues long. The junction had 1 base not matched to a gene; V was cut back by 0 bases and J by 6 bases. CDR3 sequence reads: CATSDLKREAGELFF. The DNA for the CDR3 is TGTGCCACCAGTGATTTGAAGCGGGAGGCCGGGGAGCTGTTTTTT.

This clonotype was detected a few times. Relative to the germline gene, one junction end is altered; a read error may explain this. The CDR3 here is CASSYSVAGSSSYNSPLHF. The CDR3 nucleotides are TGTGCCAGCAGTTACTCGGTGGCAGGGTCGAGCTCCTATAATTCACCCCTCCACTTT. The chain has TRBV10-3 and TRBJ1-6, with TRBD1 as a possible D gene (5 bases). This CDR3 is built from 19 residues. From germline, CDR1 is ENHRY and CDR2 SYGVKD.

This clonotype appeared many times. The rearrangement uses TRBV2 and TRBJ2-7; weak D call: TRBD1 (6 bases). From germline, CDR1 is SNHLY and CDR2 FYNNEI. The CDR3 length is 14 residues. V was clipped by 8 bases and J by 2 bases, with 16 bases between them. This CDR3 is CASARGGGTYEQYF. Here the CDR3 DNA reads TGTGCCAGCGCCAGGGGTGGCGGCACCTACGAGCAGTACTTC. Based on the CDR3 plus reference TRBV2 and TRBJ2-7, the full variable domain is EPEVTQTPSHQVTQMGQEVILRCVPISNHLYFYWYRQILGQKVEFLVSFYNNEISEKSEIFDDQFSVERPDGSNFTLKIRSTKLEDSAMYFCASARGGGTYEQYFGPGTRLTVT.

The table lists this clonotype with a count of one. The gene calls are TRBV6-1 and TRBJ1-1; 7 bases are a match to TRBD1. The V and J ends lost 3 bases and 2 bases, in that order; junction bases with no gene match: 6. The CDR3 is 15 residues long. Germline loops: CDR1 MNHNS, CDR2 SASEGT. CDR3 coding DNA: TGTGCCAGCAGTGACTGGGGACAGACAAACACTGAAGCTTTCTTT. Its translation is CASSDWGQTNTEAFF.

This clonotype was seen at least ten times. The V call is TRBV7-6, the J call TRBJ2-7; D gene unclear. The CDR3 has 13 amino acids. V was shortened by 0 bases and J by 7 bases, with 10 bases between the two germline ends. Germline values: CDR1 SGHVS, CDR2 FNYEAQ. CDR3: CASSLATAREQYF. DNA of the CDR3: TGTGCCAGCAGCTTAGCTACGGCCAGGGAGCAGTACTTC. Combining the CDR3 with reference TRBV7-6 and TRBJ2-7 gives the whole variable domain GAGVSQSPRYKVTKRGQDVALRCDPISGHVSLYWYRQALGQGPEFLTYFNYEAQQDKSGLPNDRFSAERPEGSISTLTIQRTEQRDSAMYRCASSLATAREQYFGPGTRLTVT.

The chain has TRBV24-1 and TRBJ1-2, with D possibly being TRBD1 (6 bases). Germline CDR1 reads KGHDR; CDR2 reads SFDVKD. V was shortened by 12 bases and J by 8 bases, with 33 bases between the two germline ends. The CDR3 spans 17 residues. CDR3 residues: CAGSLVAGTTGFGGYTF. In nucleotides, the CDR3 is TGTGCCGGCAGCTTAGTCGCCGGGACAACGGGATTCGGAGGCTACACCTTC.

Here the CDR3 reads CSSFDRGETQYF. The CDR3, as DNA: TGCAGCAGTTTTGACAGGGGGGAGACCCAGTACTTC. The chain employs TRBV29-1 and TRBJ2-5; 9 bases line up with TRBD1. J lost 5 bases, V lost 8 bases, and 6 bases had no gene match. The CDR3 extends over 12 amino acids. In germline, CDR1 is SQVTM, CDR2 ANQGSEA.

This clonotype was seen ten or more times. DNA for the CDR3: TGTGCCACGCAAAGGGACAGGGGGCCAGGGCAGCCCCAGCATTTT. Translated: CATQRDRGPGQPQHF. The chain couples TRBV15 to TRBJ1-5, with 12 bases fitting TRBD1. J was trimmed by 7 bases and V by 9 bases; bases with no gene match: 10. Germline CDR1 is LNHNV and CDR2 is YYDKDF (reference sequence). The CDR3 loop spans 15 amino acids.

This clonotype was seen many times. This chain connects TRBV24-1 to TRBJ2-6; D is undetermined. The CDR3 length is 15 residues. With 6 bases removed from V and 0 bases from J, the gap between germline ends came to 8 bases. CDR1 is KGHDR and CDR2 is SFDVKD in the germline V gene. Here the CDR3 reads CATSTPTSGANVLTF. The CDR3 nucleotides read TGTGCCACCAGTACACCCACCTCTGGGGCCAACGTCCTGACTTTC.

As concerns this clonotype: A much larger clone lies one base from this, so it may be a read error. J is TRBJ2-2 and V is TRBV10-3; D is perhaps TRBD1 (6 bases). Trimming pared 6 bases from V and 0 bases from J, leaving 8 bases between. CDR1 ENHRY and CDR2 SYGVKD come from the germline V gene. The CDR3 is made up of 14 amino acids. CDR3 in DNA: TGTGCCATCAGCGCAGGGGCGAACACCGGGGAGCTGTTTTTT. It yields the protein CAISAGANTGELFF.

This chain joins TRBV12-3 or TRBV12-4 and TRBJ2-5; 8 bases are shared with TRBD2. V shed 6 bases, J shed 2 bases, and the junction held 8 bases outside the gene matches. The CDR3 spans 15 residues. For the CDR3, the DNA is TGTGCCAGCAGCCACACTAGCGGAGCACAAGAGACCCAGTACTTC. This sequence encodes CASSHTSGAQETQYF.

The V call is TRBV5-1, the J call TRBJ1-6; 9 positions agree with TRBD1. CDR3 length: 14 amino acids. Germline V gene sequence: CDR1 SGHRS, CDR2 YFSETQ. V was clipped by 7 bases and J by 9 bases; unmatched bases: 8. This CDR3 reads CASRPGQGPSPLHF. The DNA of the CDR3 is TGCGCCAGCCGCCCGGGACAGGGACCTTCACCCCTCCACTTT.

The count of this clonotype is one. A much more abundant neighbour one base away suggests this may be a read error. The rearrangement joins TRBV7-8 to TRBJ2-5, with D possibly TRBD2 on 6 matching bases. The V end lost 5 bases, the J end lost 5 bases, and 15 bases lay between the germline ends. The CDR3 is made up of 14 amino acids. Germline lookup yields CDR1 SGHVS and CDR2 FQNEAQ. The CDR3 here is CASSPDGGFETQYF. As DNA, the CDR3 is TGTGCCAGCAGCCCAGACGGGGGATTCGAGACCCAGTACTTC.

With regard to this clonotype: One end of the junction varies from germline; a read error may be responsible. This sequence joins TRBV24-1 and TRBJ2-5; weak D call: TRBD2 (5 bases). Germline CDR1 is KGHDR and CDR2 is SFDVKD. The CDR3 loop spans 14 amino acids. The CDR3 nucleotides are TGTGCCACCAGTGATTCTTCAAAGCGGAAGACCCAGAACTTC. The encoded protein is CATSDSSKRKTQNF.

The chain links TRBV10-3 to TRBJ1-1, with 8 bases fitting TRBD1. The CDR3 is 14 amino acids. Germline V gene sequence: CDR1 ENHRY, CDR2 SYGVKD. The J segment lost 2 bases and the V segment lost 10 bases, leaving 9 bases of the junction unmatched. As DNA, the CDR3 is TGTGCCAGTAGGACAGGGTCTGTAAACACTGAAGCTTTCTTT. This translates into CASRTGSVNTEAFF.

The V and J genes are TRBV10-3 and TRBJ2-2; D gene ambiguous. Trimming stripped 10 bases from V and 1 base from J, with 16 bases between. The length of the CDR3 is 15 residues. CDR1 and CDR2 (germline): ENHRY, SYGVKD. The CDR3, as DNA: TGTGCCACACGCAACCCGGCAGAGAACACCGGGGAGCTGTTTTTT. Amino acid sequence: CATRNPAENTGELFF.

Comment on this clonotype: A much larger clone lies a single base off, so this may be a read error. This chain connects TRBV14 to TRBJ1-6; D remains ambiguous. The CDR3 consists of 13 residues. V dropped 1 base and J dropped 10 bases, with 8 bases sitting between them. Germline assignment: CDR1 SGHDN and CDR2 FVKESK. The CDR3 bases are TGTGCCAGCAGCCAAGTACTCAAATCACCCCTCCACTTT. Translating gives CASSQVLKSPLHF.

The chain employs TRBV20-1 and TRBJ2-2; 11 nucleotides match TRBD2. Germline lookup yields CDR1 DFQATT and CDR2 SNEGSKA (reference sequence). The CDR3 contains 16 residues. Trimming cost V 1 base and J 9 bases; bases outside gene matches: 10. DNA for the CDR3: TGCAGTGCTAGAGCTAGGACTAGCGGGCCCGAATGGGAGCTGTTTTTT. Translated, it gives CSARARTSGPEWELFF.

This rearrangement joins TRBV10-3 to TRBJ1-5, with a weak D call TRBD1 (5 bases). V lost 6 bases and J 4 bases, leaving 16 bases between the germline ends. CDR1 ENHRY and CDR2 SYGVKD come from the germline V gene. The CDR3 sequence is 15 residues long. Here the CDR3 reads CAISYSGLGNQPQHF. CDR3 nucleotide sequence: TGTGCCATCAGCTACTCAGGGTTGGGTAATCAGCCCCAGCATTTT.

The chain joins TRBV11-2 to TRBJ1-6; 9 nucleotides line up with TRBD1. There are 14 residues in the CDR3. The germline gives CDR1 SGHAT, CDR2 FQNNGV. Trimming removed 5 bases from V and 13 bases from J; junction bases left unmatched: 9. CDR3: CASSPTGGNPPLHF. CDR3 nucleotides: TGTGCCAGCAGCCCGACAGGGGGAAATCCTCCCCTCCACTTT.

V is TRBV28 and J is TRBJ1-2; D gene uncertain. The germline V and J ends were trimmed by 4 bases and 2 bases, with 14 bases remaining between them. CDR3 length: 15 residues. Germline V gene lookup returns CDR1 MDHEN and CDR2 SYDVKM. CDR3 residues: CASSSFRRLNYGYTF. DNA for the CDR3: TGTGCCAGCAGTTCTTTTCGGAGGTTGAACTATGGCTACACCTTC.

The chain carries TRBV12-3 or TRBV12-4 and TRBJ1-6; D is undetermined. The CDR3 loop spans 14 amino acids. V was pared by 2 bases and J by 7 bases, with 9 bases between. The CDR3 loop reads CASSLSAKNSPLHF. For the CDR3, the DNA is TGTGCCAGCAGTTTATCAGCAAAAAATTCACCCCTCCACTTT.